This T cell receptor beta chain was captured by sequencing in a study of shared clonotypes between healthy human individuals. About the study: Per donor, CD8 memory used one plate, CD8 naive used two, CD4 memory used three and CD4 naive used three.

Germline V CDR1 and CDR2: SGHAT, FQNNGV. The CDR3 runs to 17 residues. V was shortened by 5 bases and J by 3 bases, with 20 bases between the two germline ends. Note on this clone: Its specificity is unknown.

Points from the study as a whole: Across a handful of donors, naive CD4 shared approximately 4.5%, naive CD8 3% to 3.5%, memory CD4 2% to 2.5%, memory CD8 0.4% to 0.5%.

Genomic DNA (from each subset) was split evenly across several immunoSEQ plates. Using immunoSEQ multiplex PCR, the repertoire was profiled, and TCRdb retains in-frame clones only, with some absent. The data show 2 million to 3 million clones, around nine tenths seen once. This TCR was sampled from a man aged 18 to 30 in good health. The chain joins TRBV11-2 to TRBJ1-3, with D possibly TRBD1 on 6 matching bases. Sequencing was done on a sample of naive CD4+ T cells sorted from blood. Subset noted: CD45RA+ positively selected. The CDR3 DNA sequence: TGTGCCAGCAGCCGAAGGGGGACCAGGGGAAGTGGAAACACCATATATTTT. The encoded protein is CASSRRGTRGSGNTIYF.